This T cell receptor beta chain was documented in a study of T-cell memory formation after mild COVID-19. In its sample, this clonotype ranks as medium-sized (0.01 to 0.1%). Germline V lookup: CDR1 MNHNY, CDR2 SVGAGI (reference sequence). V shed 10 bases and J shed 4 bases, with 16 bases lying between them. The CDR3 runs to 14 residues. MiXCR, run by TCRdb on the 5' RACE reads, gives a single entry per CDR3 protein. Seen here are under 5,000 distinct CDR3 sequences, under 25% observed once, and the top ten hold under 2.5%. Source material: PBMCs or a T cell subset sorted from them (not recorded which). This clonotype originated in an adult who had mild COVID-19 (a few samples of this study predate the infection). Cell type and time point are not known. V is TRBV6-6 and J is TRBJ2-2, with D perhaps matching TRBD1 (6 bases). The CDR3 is CATPGTKATGELFF. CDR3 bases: TGTGCCACCCCCGGGACAAAGGCCACCGGGGAGCTGTTTTTT.